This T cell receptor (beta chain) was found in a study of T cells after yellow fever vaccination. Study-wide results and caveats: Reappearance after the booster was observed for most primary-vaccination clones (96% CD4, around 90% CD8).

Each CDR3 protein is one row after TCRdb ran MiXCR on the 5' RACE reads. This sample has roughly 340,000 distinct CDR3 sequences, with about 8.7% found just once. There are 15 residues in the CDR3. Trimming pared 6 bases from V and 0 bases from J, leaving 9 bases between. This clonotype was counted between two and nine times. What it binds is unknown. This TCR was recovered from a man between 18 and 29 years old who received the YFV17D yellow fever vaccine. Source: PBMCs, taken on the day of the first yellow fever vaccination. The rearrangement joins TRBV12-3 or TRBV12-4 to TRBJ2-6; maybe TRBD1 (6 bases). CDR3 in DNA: TGTGCCAGCAGGGGGGCATACTCTGGGGCCAACGTCCTGACTTTC. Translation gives CASRGAYSGANVLTF.